This entry concerns a single T cell receptor (beta chain). TCRdb independently ran MiXCR on the RT-PCR reads; one entry per CDR3 protein. The sample gives about 540,000 distinct CDR3 sequences, roughly a quarter of which show up once; 2.8% is in the top ten. The V gene's germline CDR1 is SGHTA and CDR2 FQGNSA. Trimming left V 7 bases short and J 2 bases short, with 12 bases between. The CDR3 is 15 amino acids. The source of the sample is a study of response to subunit inactivated influenza vaccine. The sample was also reused in another study, on T cells expressing NK-cell markers. That report notes: With UMIs, 5'RACE template switching was used to make TCR beta cDNA.

The chain uses TRBV7-2 and TRBJ2-6; tentative D call: TRBD1 (6 bases). The sequencing used CD4+ T cells sorted from PBMCs, collected less than 13 days after vaccination. The receptor comes from a man aged 45-60 years who received an inactivated influenza vaccine. The DNA of the CDR3 is TGTGCCAGCAACCTAGGGGGAGCTGGGGCCAACGTCCTGACTTTC. It codes for CASNLGGAGANVLTF.